The 17 T cell receptor beta chains listed next were all sequenced from one sample in a study of blood T cells in healthy people across ages. Then a second PCR, running roughly 7 to 11 cycles, was carried out with a sample-barcoded 5' primer and a J-beta primer mix. TCRdb redid the calling of the 5' RACE reads with MiXCR, one entry per CDR3 protein. The repertoire holds 700,000 to 800,000 distinct CDR3 sequences, with 43% as singletons. The source material was blood. The receptor source for this set is an older woman in good health.

Turning to this clonotype: One base away lies a much larger clone, so this may be a sequencing read error. This sequence joins TRBV5-1 and TRBJ1-2; 10 bases map to TRBD1. This CDR3 spans 15 amino acids. Germline CDR1 reads SGHRS; CDR2 reads YFSETQ. The CDR3 nucleotides are TGCGCCGGCAGCCCAGGGACAGGGGCATCATATGGCTACACCTTC. This gives the protein CAGSPGTGASYGYTF. The full variable domain, with the rest looked up from reference TRBV5-1 and TRBJ1-2, is KAGVTQTPRYLIKTRGQQVTLSCSPISGHRSVSWYQQTPGQGLQFLFEYFSETQRNKGNFPGRFSGRQFSNSRSEMNVSTLELGDSALYLCAGSPGTGASYGYTFGSGTRLTVV.

This clonotype appeared many times. The chain joins TRBV5-1 to TRBJ2-5, with 9 bases fitting TRBD2. Germline loops: CDR1 SGHRS, CDR2 YFSETQ. The CDR3 spans 14 residues. Trimming cost V 4 bases and J 1 base; bases outside gene matches: 2. DNA for the CDR3: TGCGCCAGCAGCAGCGGGGGGACCCAAGAGACCCAGTACTTC. It yields the protein CASSSGGTQETQYF.

The table lists this clonotype with many counts. The V gene is TRBV7-3, the J gene TRBJ2-5; 10 bases agree with TRBD2. J was trimmed by 5 bases and V by 2 bases; bases with no gene match: 8. The CDR3 sequence is 16 residues long. Looked up from germline, CDR1 is SGHTA and CDR2 is FQGTGA. CDR3 in DNA: TGTGCCAGCAGCTTAGGAGTAGCGGGGGGAGGTGAGACCCAGTACTTC. Amino acids: CASSLGVAGGGETQYF.

A single count supports this clonotype. The rearrangement uses TRBV27 and TRBJ1-1; D not certain. V was trimmed by 4 bases and J by 5 bases, leaving 14 bases between them. CDR3 size: 14 residues. From germline, CDR1 is MNHEY and CDR2 SMNVEV (reference sequence). The CDR3 region is CASSSEYQVTEAFF. CDR3 DNA: TGTGCCAGCAGTTCCGAATACCAAGTAACTGAAGCTTTCTTT.

This clonotype was seen a few times. V usage is TRBV20-1 and J usage is TRBJ2-3; TRBD2 matches 8 bases. This CDR3 has 16 residues. The V gene's germline CDR1 is DFQATT and CDR2 SNEGSKA (reference sequence). The trim removed 5 bases at V and 2 bases at J, leaving 12 bases unmatched. The CDR3 nucleotides are TGCAGTGCTGACGCCGGTACTAGCGGCTACACAGATACGCAGTATTTT. This sequence encodes CSADAGTSGYTDTQYF.

CDR3 in DNA: TGTGCCAGCAGCCATGAAAACTATGGCTACACCTTC. This sequence encodes CASSHENYGYTF. The chain carries TRBV4-2 and TRBJ1-2; unclear D gene. Germline values: CDR1 LGHNA, CDR2 YNFKEQ. The V and J ends lost 3 bases and 2 bases respectively, with 4 bases between them. This CDR3 has 12 amino acids.

This clonotype was seen a few times. CDR3 sequence (DNA): TGTGCCAGCAGGGGCTCGGGACAGGGGTTTTGGGCTAGCGGGGGGGCTACAGAGACCCAGTACTTC. Its translation: CASRGSGQGFWASGGATETQYF. The genes are TRBV27 and TRBJ2-5, with 12 bases identical to TRBD2. Germline trimming cut 6 bases from V and 4 bases from J; bases unmatched to any gene: 27. This CDR3 comprises 22 residues. Germline values: CDR1 MNHEY, CDR2 SMNVEV (reference sequence).

The V gene is TRBV28, the J gene TRBJ2-7; D might be TRBD1 (6 bases). The CDR3 totals 15 residues. V was trimmed by 6 bases and J by 2 bases, leaving 17 bases between them. CDR1 is MDHEN, CDR2 SYDVKM, per germline. CDR3 region: CASRPGAGETYEQYF. The CDR3 region has the DNA TGTGCCAGCAGACCCGGGGCAGGGGAAACCTACGAGCAGTACTTC.

This clonotype was seen a few times. The chain recombines TRBV28 with TRBJ2-7, with 8 bases aligning to TRBD2. Trimming at V came to 5 bases and at J to 1 base, leaving 7 bases not matched to a gene. There are 15 residues in the CDR3. The V gene's germline CDR1 is MDHEN and CDR2 SYDVKM. The CDR3 region is CASSRGLARSYEQYF. In nucleotides, the CDR3 is TGTGCCAGCAGTCGTGGACTAGCTAGATCCTACGAGCAGTACTTC.

CDR3 DNA: TGTGCCAGCAGCCCCGGACAGGGGGCGCGTACTAATGAAAAACTGTTTTTT. Its translation: CASSPGQGARTNEKLFF. V is TRBV5-5 and J is TRBJ1-4; TRBD1 matches 11 bases. Trimming took 4 bases from V and 2 from J; bases not matched to a gene: 7. There are 17 residues in the CDR3. The germline V gene has CDR1 SGHKS and CDR2 YYEKEE (reference sequence).

This clonotype was counted between two and nine times. This may be a read error, as it is one base from a much larger clone. The rearrangement links TRBV29-1 to TRBJ1-2; D call uncertain. Between the trimmed V and J ends, which lost 5 bases and 4 bases, there was a span of 8 bases. The CDR3 covers 11 residues. CDR1 and CDR2 (germline): SQVTM, ANQGSEA. This CDR3 is CSVTGIYGYTF. The CDR3 nucleotides are TGCAGCGTTACGGGGATCTATGGCTACACCTTC.

This clonotype was recorded a few times. The chain joins TRBV21-1 to TRBJ2-7; the table gives TRBD1 as D, unverified against the DNA. TRBV21-1 is termed a pseudogene. This CDR3 is built from 16 residues. CDR3 in amino acids: CASSRSRQKSSYEQYF. DNA of the CDR3: TGTGCCAGCAGCAGGTCCAGACAGAAGAGCTCCTACGAGCAGTACTTC.

In regard to this clonotype: This may come from a read error, since a much larger clone is one base off. This chain uses TRBV4-1 with TRBJ2-3, with 9 bases identical to TRBD2. The junction had 9 bases not matched to a gene; V was cut back by 2 bases and J by 6 bases. The CDR3 has 16 amino acids. Germline V gives CDR1 MGHRA, CDR2 YSYEKL. The CDR3 DNA reads TGCGCCAGCAGCCAATATTGGCGGGGGGGAGGGGATACGCAGTATTTT. It yields the protein CASSQYWRGGGDTQYF.

The V call is TRBV7-9, the J call TRBJ2-1, with 10 bases fitting TRBD2. J lost 3 bases, V lost 1 base, and 3 bases had no gene match. The CDR3 runs 16 residues. Germline CDR1 reads SEHNR; CDR2 reads FQNEAQ (reference sequence). Here the CDR3 reads CASSLGLAGVYNEQFF. CDR3 sequence (DNA): TGTGCCAGCAGCTTAGGTCTAGCGGGAGTCTACAATGAGCAGTTCTTC.

The chain employs TRBV27 and TRBJ1-5; TRBD1 matches at 11 bases. V was clipped by 6 bases and J by 3 bases; unmatched bases: 4. This CDR3 has 15 amino acids. Germline CDR1 and CDR2: MNHEY and SMNVEV (reference sequence). CDR3 sequence (DNA): TGTGCCAGCAGAGGGACAGGGGGGTTCAATCAGCCCCAGCATTTT. Its protein product is CASRGTGGFNQPQHF.

The chain links TRBV6-5 to TRBJ1-4, with D perhaps matching TRBD1 (5 bases). The V and J ends lost 5 bases and 8 bases respectively, with 18 bases between them. The CDR3 is 15 residues long. Germline assignment: CDR1 MNHEY and CDR2 SVGAGI. CDR3 bases: TGTGCCAGCAGTGAGGCTGGGGCACTGCGAGAAAAACTGTTTTTT. Its translation: CASSEAGALREKLFF.

This clonotype has only one observation. The chain has TRBV21-1 and TRBJ2-2. TRBV21-1 is classified as a pseudogene. The CDR3 covers 15 residues. Here the CDR3 reads CASSKEEGCTGELFF. The CDR3 DNA reads TGTGCCAGCAGCAAAGAGGAAGGGTGCACCGGGGAGCTGTTTTTT.